Given below is one TCR beta chain in context. Its target is unknown. Between the trimmed V and J ends, which lost 6 bases and 2 bases, there was a span of 6 bases. This CDR3 has 12 amino acids. Germline V lookup: CDR1 SGDLS, CDR2 YYNGEE. The data stem from a study of CD8 T cells in ankylosing spondylitis. Study-level points and caveats: A motif in TCR beta, a set of 8 or 9 highly homologous variants, appeared characteristic of ankylosing spondylitis blood.

MiXCR was run by TCRdb on the 5' RACE reads, yielding one entry per CDR3 protein. The repertoire holds approximately 260,000 distinct CDR3 sequences, approximately 20% seen once, with around 30% in the top ten. This chain links TRBV9 with TRBJ2-1; no clear D. This clonotype originated in a male donor with ankylosing spondylitis or in good health (not recorded which). Sequencing was performed on blood, either unsorted or a sorted T cell fraction (not recorded which). The CDR3 DNA follows: TGTGCCAGCAATAGCCCCTACAATGAGCAGTTCTTC. It yields the protein CASNSPYNEQFF. Full variable domain (outside the CDR3, taken from reference TRBV9 and TRBJ2-1): DSGVTQTPKHLITATGQRVTLRCSPRSGDLSVYWYQQSLDQGLQFLIQYYNGEERAKGNILERFSAQQFPDLHSELNLSSLELGDSALYFCASNSPYNEQFFGPGTRLTVL.